These 31 T cell receptor beta chains came from one sample sequenced in a study of blood T cell repertoires in COVID-19. Sequenced by immunoSEQ multiplex PCR; TCRdb stores in-frame clones only, minus some. The sample shows fewer than 350,000 clones, approximately 89% of them seen only once. Sequences were obtained from peripheral blood. These TCRs come from a man in his forties with active or convalescent COVID-19.

This sequence joins TRBV3-1 (or the pseudogene TRBV3-2) and TRBJ1-2, with no clear D. CDR1 and CDR2 (germline): LGHDT, YNNKEL (reference sequence). Deletions cut 0 bases from V and 4 bases from J, with 15 bases between. CDR3 size: 16 residues. CDR3 protein: CASSQDLAVVPYGYTF. The CDR3 DNA is TGTGCCAGCAGCCAAGATTTGGCTGTCGTACCCTATGGCTACACCTTC.

This clone was detected only a few times. The chain recombines TRBV18 with TRBJ2-3, with 8 bases fitting TRBD2. V gave up 3 bases and J gave up 4 bases; unmatched junction bases: 3. This CDR3 is built from 14 residues. Germline assignment: CDR1 KGHSH and CDR2 LQKENI. In DNA, the CDR3 is TGTGCCAGCTCACCTGGAGCGGGGGCAGATACGCAGTATTTT. Protein: CASSPGAGADTQYF.

The rearrangement links TRBV12-3 or TRBV12-4 to TRBJ2-7; possible D gene TRBD1, 5 bases. The CDR3 has 13 residues. Trimming removed 9 bases at V and 6 bases at J, with 18 bases between. In DNA form, the CDR3 reads TGTGCCAGTAGCCGGACACTATTTATCGAGCAGTACTTC. Translating gives CASSRTLFIEQYF.

The J gene is TRBJ1-6, the V gene TRBV11-3, with 8 bases aligning to TRBD1. The germline V gene encodes CDR1 SGHNT and CDR2 YENEEA. Trimming cost V 9 bases and J 10 bases; bases outside gene matches: 8. CDR3 length equals 13 residues. The chain's CDR3 is CAREQGVESPLHF. The CDR3 DNA reads as TGTGCCAGGGAACAGGGGGTCGAGTCACCCCTCCACTTT.

The chain is built from TRBV14 and TRBJ1-2; tentatively, D is TRBD1 (6 bases). Trimming left V 2 bases short and J 8 bases short, with 12 bases between. The germline V gene encodes CDR1 SGHDN and CDR2 FVKESK. CDR3 size: 13 residues. Here the CDR3 DNA reads TGTGCCAGCAGCCAAACCGGGACACTCGGCTACACCTTC. It encodes CASSQTGTLGYTF.

In its sample, this clone was seen a few times. The V and J genes are TRBV30 and TRBJ2-7; D not certain. This CDR3 spans 12 amino acids. The V gene lost 1 base and the J gene lost 0 bases, with 4 bases spanning the gap. From germline, CDR1 is GTSNPN and CDR2 SVGIG (reference sequence). The CDR3 protein is CAWSDNSYEQYF. The DNA for the CDR3 is TGTGCCTGGAGTGACAACTCCTACGAGCAGTACTTC. Drawing the rest from reference TRBV30 and TRBJ2-7, the complete variable domain is SQTIHQWPATLVQPVGSPLSLECTVEGTSNPNLYWYRQAAGRGLQLLFYSVGIGQISSEVPQNLSASRPQDRQFILSSKKLLLSDSGFYLCAWSDNSYEQYFGPGTRLTVT.

This chain uses TRBV7-2 with TRBJ2-7, with TRBD1 identical over 8 bases. Germline trimming cut 5 bases from V and 5 bases from J; bases unmatched to any gene: 8. The CDR3 extends over 14 amino acids. The V gene's germline CDR1 is SGHTA and CDR2 FQGNSA. CDR3: CASSLGQGHHEQYF. The DNA for the CDR3 is TGTGCCAGCAGCCTAGGACAGGGTCACCACGAGCAGTACTTC.

This sequence joins TRBV10-3 and TRBJ2-7; TRBD1 matches at 8 bases. Germline CDR1 and CDR2: ENHRY and SYGVKD. V was clipped by 6 bases and J by 6 bases; unmatched bases: 4. The length of the CDR3 is 12 residues. The DNA for the CDR3 is TGTGCCATCAGAGACAGGGGCGTCGAGCAGTACTTC. Its translation is CAIRDRGVEQYF.

The chain joins TRBV30 to TRBJ2-5, with 8 bases fitting TRBD1. The germline V gene has CDR1 GTSNPN and CDR2 SVGIG (reference sequence). The CDR3 length is 13 residues. V was clipped by 5 bases and J by 2 bases; unmatched bases: 4. DNA of the CDR3: TGTGCCTGGCTTCGACAGGGGCAAGAGACCCAGTACTTC. Its translation: CAWLRQGQETQYF.

The V call is TRBV5-1, the J call TRBJ2-3; 9 bases line up with TRBD2. The CDR3 has 17 residues. CDR1 and CDR2 from the germline V gene are SGHRS and YFSETQ. V dropped 1 base and J dropped 0; count of bases not matched to a gene: 6. This CDR3 is CASSLPSGASSTDTQYF. The CDR3 nucleotides are TGCGCCAGCAGCTTGCCTAGCGGGGCCTCTAGCACAGATACGCAGTATTTT.

This clone was picked up one time. The chain is built from TRBV19 and TRBJ1-4, with 9 bases lining up with TRBD1. The CDR3 contains 16 residues. Germline V gives CDR1 LNHDA, CDR2 SQIVND (reference sequence). V was pared by 5 bases and J by 7 bases, with 11 bases of the junction left unmatched. The CDR3 coding sequence is TGTGCCAGTAGTGCCTCCGGGACAGGGATTAGTGAAAAACTGTTTTTT. Amino acids: CASSASGTGISEKLFF.

The chain recombines TRBV7-2 with TRBJ2-3; the match to TRBD2 covers 8 bases. The V gene's germline CDR1 is SGHTA and CDR2 FQGNSA. V lost 4 bases to trimming and J lost 4 bases; unmatched junction nucleotides: 7. This CDR3 comprises 15 residues. CDR3 sequence reads: CASSSSGSRADTQYF. The CDR3, as DNA: TGTGCCAGCAGCTCGAGCGGGAGTAGGGCAGATACGCAGTATTTT. Combining the CDR3 with reference TRBV7-2 and TRBJ2-3 gives the whole variable domain GAGVSQSPSNKVTEKGKDVELRCDPISGHTALYWYRQSLGQGLEFLIYFQGNSAPDKSGLPSDRFSAERTGGSVSTLTIQRTQQEDSAVYLCASSSSGSRADTQYFGPGTRLTVL.

The gene calls are TRBV2 and TRBJ1-5, with D perhaps TRBD1 (6 bases). Germline values: CDR1 SNHLY, CDR2 FYNNEI. The CDR3 covers 15 residues. The V end lost 6 bases, the J end lost 3 bases, and 15 bases lay between the germline ends. CDR3 residues: CASRGLGQINQPQHF. The CDR3 DNA reads TGTGCCAGCAGAGGATTAGGACAGATCAATCAGCCCCAGCATTTT.

This clone has only one observation. The rearrangement joins TRBV21-1 to TRBJ2-6; the table's D call TRBD1 went unverified against the DNA. TRBV21-1 is marked as a pseudogene. The CDR3 is made up of 14 amino acids. CDR3 region: CASTKQGTHNVLTF. In DNA, the CDR3 is TGTGCCAGCACCAAACAGGGGACCCACAACGTCCTGACTTTC.

This rearrangement joins TRBV30 to TRBJ2-7; tentatively, D is TRBD1 (5 bases). This CDR3 is built from 13 residues. The V and J ends lost 5 bases and 3 bases respectively, with 14 bases between them. Germline V gene data show CDR1 as GTSNPN and CDR2 as SVGIG (reference sequence). CDR3 sequence (DNA): TGTGCCTGGCGACAGTCGGGCGTCTACGAGCAGTACTTC. Translated: CAWRQSGVYEQYF. Based on the CDR3 plus reference TRBV30 and TRBJ2-7, the full variable domain is SQTIHQWPATLVQPVGSPLSLECTVEGTSNPNLYWYRQAAGRGLQLLFYSVGIGQISSEVPQNLSASRPQDRQFILSSKKLLLSDSGFYLCAWRQSGVYEQYFGPGTRLTVT.

This clone was counted only a few times. CDR3 loop: CASSFANYNEQFF. The CDR3 nucleotides are TGTGCCAGCAGTTTTGCTAACTACAATGAGCAGTTCTTC. This rearrangement joins TRBV28 to TRBJ2-1; D gene uncertain. The germline CDR1 and CDR2 sequences are MDHEN and SYDVKM. Trimming took off 3 bases at V and 3 bases at J, with 6 bases between the two ends. There are 13 residues in the CDR3.

The chain uses TRBV21-1 and TRBJ1-2; the table's D call TRBD1 went unverified against the DNA. TRBV21-1 is recorded as a pseudogene. This CDR3 spans 14 amino acids. Here the CDR3 reads CASSGTGEGYGYTF. CDR3 bases: TGTGCCAGCAGCGGGACAGGGGAGGGGTATGGCTACACCTTC.

The chain employs TRBV3-1 (or the pseudogene TRBV3-2) and TRBJ2-2, with TRBD2 as a possible D gene (5 bases). Trimming took off 4 bases at V and 5 bases at J, with 8 bases between the two ends. Per the germline V gene, CDR1 is LGHDT and CDR2 is YNNKEL (reference sequence). The CDR3 covers 13 residues. CDR3 sequence (DNA): TGTGCCAGCAGCCGACCGGGGACCGGGGAGCTGTTTTTT. Translated, it gives CASSRPGTGELFF.

The gene calls are TRBV18 and TRBJ2-2, with D unresolved. The CDR3 sequence is 18 residues long. V dropped 3 bases and J dropped 0 bases, with 17 bases sitting between them. From germline, CDR1 is KGHSH and CDR2 LQKENI. In DNA form, the CDR3 reads TGTGCCAGCTCACCTCTGACCCAGCTAGGTTCGAACACCGGGGAGCTGTTTTTT. It yields the protein CASSPLTQLGSNTGELFF.

The gene calls are TRBV11-2 and TRBJ2-3, with D perhaps TRBD2 (6 bases). The CDR3 length is 15 residues. Trimming removed 8 bases from V and 2 bases from J, with 17 bases in between. Germline V CDR1 and CDR2: SGHAT, FQNNGV. CDR3 loop: CASGLGSGLTDTQYF. DNA of the CDR3: TGTGCCAGCGGATTAGGTAGCGGCCTCACAGATACGCAGTATTTT.

The V gene is TRBV6-6, the J gene TRBJ2-1; 7 bases map to TRBD2. J gave up 8 bases and V 6 bases, and 13 bases lay outside the gene matches. CDR3 length: 15 amino acids. Germline lookup yields CDR1 MNHNY and CDR2 SVGAGI (reference sequence). CDR3 in amino acids: CASSPQLANGHEQFF. In DNA form, the CDR3 reads TGTGCCAGCAGCCCCCAACTAGCGAACGGCCATGAGCAGTTCTTC.

The chain links TRBV6-1 to TRBJ1-2; 7 bases fit TRBD1. V dropped 2 bases and J dropped 1; count of bases not matched to a gene: 7. Germline assignment: CDR1 MNHNS and CDR2 SASEGT. The CDR3 has 16 amino acids. CDR3 bases: TGTGCCAGCAGTGAATTTTTCAGGGACAGTAACTATGGCTACACCTTC. Translating it yields CASSEFFRDSNYGYTF.

For the CDR3, the DNA is TGTGCCAGCAGCTCCTCCGGGACAGGGTTGACCACTGAAGCTTTCTTT. It specifies CASSSSGTGLTTEAFF. J is TRBJ1-1 and V is TRBV11-3; 9 positions agree with TRBD1. The CDR3 runs to 16 residues. The germline gives CDR1 SGHNT, CDR2 YENEEA. V shed 4 bases, J shed 4 bases, and the junction held 10 bases outside the gene matches.

The rearrangement uses TRBV5-1 and TRBJ1-2; D is unresolved. V gave up 1 base and J gave up 1 base, with 5 bases separating them. Germline CDR1 reads SGHRS; CDR2 reads YFSETQ. The CDR3 extends over 13 amino acids. CDR3 loop: CASSLRDNYGYTF. The CDR3 nucleotides are TGCGCCAGCAGCTTGCGGGATAACTATGGCTACACCTTC.

The V and J genes are TRBV6-5 and TRBJ2-3, with 8 bases fitting TRBD1. The CDR3 length is 14 residues. Germline CDR1 reads MNHEY; CDR2 reads SVGAGI. V shed 7 bases, J shed 0 bases, and the junction held 3 bases outside the gene matches. CDR3: CASTGGPSTDTQYF. CDR3 in DNA: TGTGCCAGCACAGGGGGCCCTAGCACAGATACGCAGTATTTT.

V is TRBV14 and J is TRBJ2-7; D possibly corresponds to TRBD2 (5 bases). The CDR3 consists of 14 residues. Per the germline V gene, CDR1 is SGHDN and CDR2 is FVKESK. Trimming took off 3 bases at V and 2 bases at J, with 11 bases between the two ends. The CDR3 is CASSHHLTTYEQYF. In DNA, the CDR3 is TGTGCCAGCAGCCACCACCTGACTACCTACGAGCAGTACTTC.

J is TRBJ1-3 and V is TRBV2; weak D call: TRBD1 (6 bases). V was clipped by 2 bases and J by 4 bases, with 15 bases between them. This CDR3 is 16 amino acids long. Germline V gives CDR1 SNHLY, CDR2 FYNNEI. DNA of the CDR3: TGTGCCAGCAGTGAATCCCCGGACAGCTCCGGAAACACCATATATTTT. Translated: CASSESPDSSGNTIYF.

The J gene is TRBJ2-7, the V gene TRBV6-5; 7 nucleotides line up with TRBD2. J gave up 4 bases and V 9 bases, and 12 bases lay outside the gene matches. CDR3 length equals 14 residues. The germline CDR1 and CDR2 sequences are MNHEY and SVGAGI. The CDR3: CARTKRDHNYEQYF. CDR3 DNA: TGTGCCAGAACGAAGCGGGACCATAATTACGAGCAGTACTTC.

The chain combines TRBV25-1 with TRBJ2-7, with TRBD1 identical over 7 bases. The germline V gene encodes CDR1 MGHDK and CDR2 SYGVNS. The junction had 8 bases not matched to a gene; V was cut back by 4 bases and J by 2 bases. This CDR3 has 15 residues. CDR3 nucleotides: TGTGCCAGCAGTGTCCTCCGGGACAGTACCTACGAGCAGTACTTC. It encodes CASSVLRDSTYEQYF.

CDR3 in DNA: TGTGCCAGCAGGAGACAGGCAACGTCCTACGAGCAGTACTTC. Translation gives CASRRQATSYEQYF. The chain has TRBV28 and TRBJ2-7; D might be TRBD1 (6 bases). The CDR3 contains 14 residues. The germline gives CDR1 MDHEN, CDR2 SYDVKM. V lost 6 bases, J lost 1 base, and 13 bases lay in between.

J is TRBJ2-3 and V is TRBV30; 9 bases align to TRBD1. Germline CDR1 reads GTSNPN; CDR2 reads SVGIG (reference sequence). This CDR3 is 14 amino acids long. The V gene end was trimmed by 8 bases and the J gene end by 8 bases; junction bases not matched to a gene: 14. CDR3 in amino acids: CAGDSGQGIGTQYF. In nucleotides, the CDR3 is TGTGCCGGGGATTCGGGACAGGGTATCGGTACGCAGTATTTT.